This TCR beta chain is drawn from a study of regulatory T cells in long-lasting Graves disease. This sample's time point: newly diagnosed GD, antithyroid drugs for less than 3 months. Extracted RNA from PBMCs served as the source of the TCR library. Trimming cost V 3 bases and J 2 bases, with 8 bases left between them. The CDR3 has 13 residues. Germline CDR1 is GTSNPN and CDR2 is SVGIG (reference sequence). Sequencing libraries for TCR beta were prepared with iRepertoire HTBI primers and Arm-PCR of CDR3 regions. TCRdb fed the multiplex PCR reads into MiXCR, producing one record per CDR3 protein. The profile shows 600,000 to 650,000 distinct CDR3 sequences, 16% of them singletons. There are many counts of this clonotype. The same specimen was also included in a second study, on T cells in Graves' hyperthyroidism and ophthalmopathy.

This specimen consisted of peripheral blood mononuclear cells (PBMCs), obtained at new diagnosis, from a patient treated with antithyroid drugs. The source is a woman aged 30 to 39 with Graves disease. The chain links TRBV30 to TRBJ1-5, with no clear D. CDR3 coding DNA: TGTGCCTGGAGCGCCGGGGGCAATCAGCCCCAGCATTTT. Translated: CAWSAGGNQPQHF.